This paragraph reports one T cell receptor beta chain. What it binds is unknown. The method was immunoSEQ multiplex PCR; TCRdb's version includes in-frame clones alone and lacks a portion of them. Here the sample spans 150,000 to 200,000 clones, 85% to 95% being singletons. The entry originates in a study of T cell responses to AZD1222 COVID-19 vaccine. Study-level findings and limits: The donors showed a predominance of white British ancestry and of females, with possible underestimation of clonal diversity. Across the whole spike, CD4 TCRs peaked at regions 160-218 and 743-854.

V was pared by 4 bases and J by 4 bases, with 8 bases between. CDR3 length: 13 residues. Per the germline V gene, CDR1 is KGHSH and CDR2 is LQKENI. Material: peripheral blood, obtained 28 days after the second AZD1222 dose. The V and J genes are TRBV18 and TRBJ2-1; D is unclear. The clonotype comes from an adult who received the AZD1222 COVID-19 vaccine. CDR3 in DNA: TGTGCCAGCTCACTCGGACGTTACAATGAGCAGTTCTTC. Translating it yields CASSLGRYNEQFF.